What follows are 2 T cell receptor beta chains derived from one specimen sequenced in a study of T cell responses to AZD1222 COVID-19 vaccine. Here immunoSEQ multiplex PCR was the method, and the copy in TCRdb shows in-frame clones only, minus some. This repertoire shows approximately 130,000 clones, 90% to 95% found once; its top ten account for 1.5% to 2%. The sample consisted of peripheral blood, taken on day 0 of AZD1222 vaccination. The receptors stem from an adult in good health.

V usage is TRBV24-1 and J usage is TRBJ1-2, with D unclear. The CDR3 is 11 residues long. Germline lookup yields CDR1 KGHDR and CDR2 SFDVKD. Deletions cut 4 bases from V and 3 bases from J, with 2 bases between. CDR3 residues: CATSDYYGYTF. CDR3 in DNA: TGTGCCACCAGTGACTACTATGGCTACACCTTC.

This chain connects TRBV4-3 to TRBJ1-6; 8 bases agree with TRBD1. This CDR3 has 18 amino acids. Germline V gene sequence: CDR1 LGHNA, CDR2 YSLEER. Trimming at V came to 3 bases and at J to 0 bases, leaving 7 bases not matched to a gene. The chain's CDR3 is CASSHLQGESSYNSPLHF. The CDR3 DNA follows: TGCGCCAGCAGCCATCTACAGGGGGAAAGCTCCTATAATTCACCCCTCCACTTT.